The 27 T cell receptor beta chains in this list originate from one sample, sequenced in a study of shared clonotypes between healthy human individuals. The protocol was immunoSEQ multiplex PCR, while the TCRdb copy is restricted to in-frame clones and leaves out a portion. The sample consists of around 2.3 million clones, approximately 95% of them appearing once. The sequencing sample was made of naive CD4+ T cells sorted from blood. Subset specified: CD45RA+ positively selected. The receptors stem from a young man in good health.

The chain uses TRBV30 and TRBJ1-4; D is unresolved. There are 13 residues in the CDR3. V was trimmed by 4 bases and J by 2 bases, leaving 8 bases between them. The germline CDR1 and CDR2 sequences are GTSNPN and SVGIG (reference sequence). The CDR3 protein is CAWTFGTNEKLFF. The CDR3 DNA follows: TGTGCCTGGACGTTTGGGACTAATGAAAAACTGTTTTTT.

The rearrangement links TRBV9 to TRBJ2-3; D possibly corresponds to TRBD1 (6 bases). Germline V CDR1 and CDR2: SGDLS, YYNGEE. CDR3 length: 15 residues. Trimming pared 3 bases from V and 0 bases from J, leaving 11 bases between. The CDR3, as DNA: TGTGCCAGCAGCGGGACAGTATCTAGCACAGATACGCAGTATTTT. As protein: CASSGTVSSTDTQYF.

This chain joins TRBV6-1 and TRBJ2-1, with TRBD2 matching 14 bases. Germline-derived CDR1 and CDR2 are MNHNS and SASEGT. The trim removed 1 base at V and 7 bases at J, leaving 3 bases unmatched. CDR3 length equals 16 residues. The CDR3 DNA follows: TGTGCCAGCAGTGAAGTTAGGACTAGCGGGAGGAATGAGCAGTTCTTC. Translating it yields CASSEVRTSGRNEQFF.

V is TRBV7-8 and J is TRBJ1-1; D may be TRBD1 (5 bases). Trimming took 5 bases from V and 0 from J, leaving 13 bases between them. CDR1 SGHVS and CDR2 FQNEAQ come from the germline V gene. The CDR3 loop spans 15 amino acids. CDR3 amino acids: CASSLQDIMNTEAFF. DNA for the CDR3: TGTGCCAGCAGCCTACAGGACATCATGAACACTGAAGCTTTCTTT.

The rearrangement joins TRBV11-2 to TRBJ2-7; 7 bases agree with TRBD1. The germline V gene has CDR1 SGHAT and CDR2 FQNNGV. The CDR3 has 12 amino acids. V was clipped by 6 bases and J by 6 bases; unmatched bases: 5. The DNA for the CDR3 is TGTGCCAGCAGGGAACAGGGGCCCGAGCAGTACTTC. It is translated as CASREQGPEQYF.

V gene TRBV27 combines with J gene TRBJ1-5, with 9 bases matching TRBD1. The germline V gene has CDR1 MNHEY and CDR2 SMNVEV (reference sequence). The CDR3 is 15 amino acids. Unmatched junction bases numbered 1, after V lost 2 bases and J lost 2 bases. The CDR3: CASSLTGGRNQPQHF. The DNA for the CDR3 is TGTGCCAGCAGTTTAACAGGGGGCCGCAATCAGCCCCAGCATTTT.

This clone was recorded once. The chain has TRBV18 and TRBJ1-1, with no clear D. The CDR3 is 13 residues long. Germline assignment: CDR1 KGHSH and CDR2 LQKENI. V was trimmed by 2 bases and J by 7 bases, leaving 11 bases between them. CDR3 sequence: CASSPAMLSEAFF. The CDR3 DNA reads TGTGCCAGCTCACCAGCGATGCTTAGTGAAGCTTTCTTT.

The rearrangement links TRBV4-3 to TRBJ2-1; D gene ambiguous. The germline V and J ends were trimmed by 0 bases and 7 bases, with 10 bases remaining between them. The CDR3 covers 14 residues. CDR1 and CDR2 from the germline V gene are LGHNA and YSLEER. The CDR3: CASSQDLASNEQFF. In DNA form, the CDR3 reads TGCGCCAGCAGCCAAGATCTTGCCTCAAATGAGCAGTTCTTC.

The V and J genes are TRBV2 and TRBJ1-5; tentatively, D is TRBD1 (5 bases). V dropped 3 bases and J dropped 1 base, with 10 bases sitting between them. The germline V gene has CDR1 SNHLY and CDR2 FYNNEI. The CDR3 loop spans 15 amino acids. Here the CDR3 DNA reads TGTGCCAGCAGTGAGGGACTGGAGAGCAATCAGCCCCAGCATTTT. It yields the protein CASSEGLESNQPQHF.

The chain couples TRBV10-3 to TRBJ1-1; D is unclear. This CDR3 has 14 residues. The germline CDR1 and CDR2 sequences are ENHRY and SYGVKD. V was cut by 5 bases and J by 0 bases, with 10 bases left in between. CDR3 sequence: CAISIGRLNTEAFF. The CDR3 DNA sequence: TGTGCCATCAGTATCGGCCGGCTGAACACTGAAGCTTTCTTT.

The CDR3 sequence: CASSWDSRSGYTF. As DNA, the CDR3 is TGTGCCAGCAGTTGGGACAGTCGGAGTGGCTACACCTTC. The chain has TRBV27 and TRBJ1-2, with 7 bases identical to TRBD1. CDR1 and CDR2 (germline): MNHEY, SMNVEV (reference sequence). The CDR3 is made up of 13 amino acids. V shed 4 bases and J 7 bases; nucleotides not matched to a gene: 6.

The chain employs TRBV19 and TRBJ1-6, with D tentatively TRBD1 (5 bases). The CDR3 length is 18 residues. The V and J ends lost 3 bases and 9 bases respectively, with 24 bases between them. Germline-derived CDR1 and CDR2 are LNHDA and SQIVND (reference sequence). CDR3 sequence: CASSMDISSGIFSSPLHF. Written as DNA, the CDR3 is TGTGCCAGTAGTATGGACATTTCATCGGGAATTTTTTCTTCACCCCTCCACTTT.

The genes are TRBV25-1 and TRBJ1-6; D is possibly TRBD1 (6 bases). The CDR3 extends over 17 amino acids. Germline V lookup: CDR1 MGHDK, CDR2 SYGVNS. V was pared by 4 bases and J by 4 bases, with 17 bases between. For the CDR3, the DNA is TGTGCCAGCAGTGCGAACAGGGAACGGGGTTATAATTCACCCCTCCACTTT. Amino acid sequence: CASSANRERGYNSPLHF.

The chain uses TRBV19 and TRBJ1-2, with D perhaps TRBD1 (5 bases). The germline V gene encodes CDR1 LNHDA and CDR2 SQIVND (reference sequence). V was clipped by 6 bases and J by 5 bases, with 22 bases between them. CDR3 length equals 16 residues. This CDR3 reads CASRTTSGREHYGYTF. In nucleotides, the CDR3 is TGTGCCAGTAGGACTACCTCGGGCAGGGAGCATTATGGCTACACCTTC.

J is TRBJ2-7 and V is TRBV19; 9 bases match TRBD1. The germline V gene has CDR1 LNHDA and CDR2 SQIVND (reference sequence). The CDR3 extends over 15 amino acids. Losses at the gene ends were 3 bases for V and 3 bases for J; bases not matched to a gene: 6. In nucleotides, the CDR3 is TGTGCCAGTAGTATTGGAGGACAGGGGATCTACGAGCAGTACTTC. Its protein product is CASSIGGQGIYEQYF. The variable domain in full, with the rest retrieved from reference TRBV19 and TRBJ2-7, is DGGITQSPKYLFRKEGQNVTLSCEQNLNHDAMYWYRQDPGQGLRLIYYSQIVNDFQKGDIAEGYSVSREKKESFPLTVTSAQKNPTAFYLCASSIGGQGIYEQYFGPGTRLTVT.

V usage is TRBV11-2 and J usage is TRBJ1-1; D gene ambiguous. The V end lost 8 bases, the J end lost 3 bases, and 10 bases lay between the germline ends. The CDR3 length is 12 residues. Germline V lookup: CDR1 SGHAT, CDR2 FQNNGV. The CDR3 region is CASASIYTEAFF. Here the CDR3 DNA reads TGTGCCAGCGCCAGCATATACACTGAAGCTTTCTTT.

The rearrangement joins TRBV5-1 to TRBJ1-6, with TRBD1 identical over 9 bases. V was pared by 4 bases and J by 7 bases, with 6 bases of the junction left unmatched. The CDR3 extends over 15 amino acids. Per germline, CDR1 SGHRS and CDR2 YFSETQ. CDR3: CASSPEQGANSPLHF. The CDR3, as DNA: TGCGCCAGCAGCCCTGAACAGGGGGCCAATTCACCCCTCCACTTT.

Comments on this clone: Other DNA sequences in this specimen translate into the identical CDR3. This chain links TRBV6-5 with TRBJ2-7, with TRBD1 matching over 10 bases. The CDR3 consists of 15 residues. Losses at the gene ends were 2 bases for V and 2 bases for J; bases not matched to a gene: 3. The germline gives CDR1 MNHEY, CDR2 SVGAGI. CDR3 loop: CASSYGGQGTYEQYF. For the CDR3, the DNA is TGTGCCAGCAGTTACGGGGGACAGGGGACCTACGAGCAGTACTTC.

The DNA for the CDR3 is TGCAGCGTTCGAGAGGATTACACAGATACGCAGTATTTT. It is translated as CSVREDYTDTQYF. This rearrangement joins TRBV29-1 to TRBJ2-3; D call uncertain. Germline V CDR1 and CDR2: SQVTM, ANQGSEA. The V and J ends lost 5 bases and 2 bases respectively, with 11 bases between them. This CDR3 spans 13 amino acids.

The gene calls are TRBV4-3 and TRBJ2-1, with D maybe TRBD2 (6 bases). The CDR3 contains 15 residues. CDR1 is LGHNA and CDR2 is YSLEER in the germline V gene. V was clipped by 4 bases and J by 1 base, with 11 bases between them. Here the CDR3 reads CASSRRLDSYNEQFF. DNA of the CDR3: TGCGCCAGCAGCCGTAGACTAGATTCCTACAATGAGCAGTTCTTC.

The chain uses TRBV27 and TRBJ1-6; no reliable D call. There are 13 residues in the CDR3. The ends were cut back, 2 bases at V and 8 bases at J, with 7 bases in the middle. Germline CDR1 is MNHEY and CDR2 is SMNVEV (reference sequence). The CDR3 coding sequence is TGTGCCAGCAGTTTAAGACGGGATTCACCCCTCCACTTT. This encodes CASSLRRDSPLHF.

On this clone itself: At one of its ends the junction is not consistent with the germline gene, which may arise from a read error. This chain's CDR3 is CASSPARGNTGELFF. The CDR3 nucleotides are TGTGCTAGCAGCCCGGCGCGGGGGAACACCGGGGAGCTGTTTTTT. The rearrangement links TRBV7-7 to TRBJ2-2; D possibly corresponds to TRBD2 (6 bases). Looked up from germline, CDR1 is SSHAT and CDR2 is FNYEAQ (reference sequence). The CDR3 extends over 15 amino acids.

The chain links TRBV6-6 to TRBJ1-2; 8 bases are shared with TRBD1. CDR1 is MNHNY and CDR2 is SVGAGI in the germline V gene (reference sequence). Trimming removed 0 bases from V and 7 bases from J; junction bases left unmatched: 4. The CDR3 runs to 14 residues. This chain's CDR3 is CASSYSTGVLGYTF. CDR3 in DNA: TGTGCCAGCAGTTACTCGACAGGGGTCCTTGGCTACACCTTC.

The chain has TRBV19 and TRBJ1-2; 7 bases align to TRBD1. Germline V gives CDR1 LNHDA, CDR2 SQIVND (reference sequence). The CDR3 spans 13 residues. Trimming took 6 bases from V and 8 from J; bases not matched to a gene: 9. CDR3 in DNA: TGTGCCAGTAGCGCAGACAGGGCCTTGGGCTACACCTTC. This sequence encodes CASSADRALGYTF.

The gene calls are TRBV7-6 and TRBJ2-5; TRBD2 might be the D (6 bases). The CDR3 length is 15 residues. Trimming took 5 bases from V and 5 from J, leaving 18 bases between them. Germline V gene data show CDR1 as SGHVS and CDR2 as FNYEAQ. The CDR3 coding sequence is TGTGCCAGCAGCCCGGGACTCCCGAGCTTGGAGACCCAGTACTTC. This gives the protein CASSPGLPSLETQYF.

This chain links TRBV9 with TRBJ2-3; weak D call: TRBD1 (5 bases). Per the germline V gene, CDR1 is SGDLS and CDR2 is YYNGEE. The CDR3 length is 14 residues. Trimming left V 4 bases short and J 2 bases short, with 11 bases between. CDR3 in DNA: TGTGCCAGCAGCTTCGGACACGACACAGATACGCAGTATTTT. Amino acids: CASSFGHDTDTQYF.

This chain links TRBV11-2 with TRBJ2-6, with 8 bases identical to TRBD1. The CDR3 length is 19 residues. V shed 1 base and J 0 bases; nucleotides not matched to a gene: 8. CDR1 is SGHAT and CDR2 is FQNNGV in the germline V gene. The CDR3 sequence is CASSLGRSRGLSGANVLTF. The CDR3 bases are TGTGCCAGCAGCTTAGGGAGGAGCAGGGGGCTCTCTGGGGCCAACGTCCTGACTTTC.